The clone carrying this TCR beta chain was seen a few times. Other DNA sequences from this sample encode an identical CDR3 as well. The sample originates from a study of shared clonotypes between healthy human individuals. Clones were read by immunoSEQ multiplex PCR, and TCRdb kept only the in-frame ones, dropping some. The repertoire consists of 600,000 to 750,000 clones, with 72% occurring once and the leading ten covering about 2%. Trimming removed 4 bases from V and 3 bases from J, with 4 bases in between. This CDR3 spans 11 amino acids. In germline, CDR1 is MDHEN, CDR2 SYDVKM. The sequenced sample was memory CD4+ T cells sorted from blood. As to subset: CD45RA-negative fraction. The chain has TRBV28 and TRBJ2-7; D call uncertain. The sequence derives from a woman aged 30 to 39 in good health. DNA of the CDR3: TGTGCCAGCAGTTCTAACTACGAGCAGTACTTC. Translating it yields CASSSNYEQYF. The full variable domain, in which reference TRBV28 and TRBJ2-7 provide the parts outside the CDR3, is DVKVTQSSRYLVKRTGEKVFLECVQDMDHENMFWYRQDPGLGLRLIYFSYDVKMKEKGDIPEGYSVSREKKERFSLILESASTNQTSMYLCASSSNYEQYFGPGTRLTVT.